This TCR beta chain emerged from a study of breast tumors, draining lymph nodes, adjacent tissues. Germline V gene data show CDR1 as MDHEN and CDR2 as SYDVKM. V lost 6 bases to trimming and J lost 8 bases, with 20 bases between them. The CDR3 contains 16 residues. Broader study findings: Compared with lymph nodes, tumors were less diverse; compared with nontumor tissue, more.

Remarks on this clonotype: The antigen remains unidentified.

TCRdb used MiXCR to reprocess the multiplex PCR reads, holding one entry per CDR3 protein. This table holds 90,000 to 120,000 distinct CDR3 sequences, around 20% found once. Samples came from axillary lymph nodes draining the breast cancer. Material: axillary lymph node tissue. This chain uses TRBV28 with TRBJ1-6, with D tentatively TRBD1 (5 bases). The sequence was obtained from a female donor with breast cancer. Some clones in this sample may be carry-over from other donors' samples. The chain's CDR3 is CASSSPGTSSHSPLHF. In DNA form, the CDR3 reads TGTGCCAGCAGCTCACCAGGGACTTCTTCTCATTCACCCCTCCACTTT.